Listed below are T cell receptor beta chains from one sample, sequenced in a study of cytomegalovirus exposure and HLA in healthy donors. The assay was immunoSEQ multiplex PCR, and TCRdb's table has in-frame clones only and misses some. Of 150,000 to 200,000 clones in the sample, over 65% were seen once. The specimen sequenced was PBMCs. The source is a man aged 18 to 29 in good health and CMV-seropositive. Both conserved end residues are part of each CDR3. The D gene is left open where the match is weak. Only part of the rows carry a size: once, few, many, or a class if the clone is expanded.

J gene | CDR3 length | V gene | clone size | D gene | CDR3 DNA | CDR3 protein
TRBJ2-2 | 15 | TRBV6-1 | few | - | TGTGCCAGCACCTACAGGGTGGAGAACACCGGGGAGCTGTTTTTT | CASTYRVENTGELFF
TRBJ1-1 | 12 | TRBV5-1 | - | - | TGCGCCAGCAGCCTGCCCGGGATTATGGCTTTCTTT | CASSLPGIMAFF
TRBJ2-2 | 15 | TRBV28 | - | TRBD2 | TGTGCCAGCAGTTTACGACACGGGGGGGCGGGGGAGCTGTTTTTT | CASSLRHGGAGELFF
TRBJ2-4 | 15 | TRBV25-1 | - | TRBD2 | TGTGCCAGCAGTGAATCCGGGGGGGTAGCAGGCATTCAGTACTTC | CASSESGGVAGIQYF
TRBJ1-4 | 16 | TRBV7-6 | - | - | TGTGCCAGCAGCAGCAGAGGGCCCTGGGCTAATGAAAAACTGTTTTTT | CASSSRGPWANEKLFF
TRBJ1-1 | 15 | TRBV6-5 | once | TRBD1 | TGTGCCAGCAGTCGTACCGGGACAGGTGACACTGAAGCTTTCTTT | CASSRTGTGDTEAFF
TRBJ1-4 | 16 | TRBV30 | - | - | TGTGCCTGGAATCCCCTCCCGGCCAGGGCGGAAGAAAAACTGTTTTTT | CAWNPLPARAEEKLFF
TRBJ2-5 | 14 | TRBV5-6 | - | - | TGTGCCAGCAGCCCCGGACTGTACCAAGAGACCCAGTACTTC | CASSPGLYQETQYF
TRBJ2-5 | 13 | TRBV28 | - | TRBD2 | TGTGCCAGCAGTTCGGGGGGACAAGAGACCCAGTACTTC | CASSSGGQETQYF
TRBJ1-1 | 13 | TRBV28 | - | - | TGTGCCAGCAGCCGAGATAGCAACACTGAAGCTTTCTTT | CASSRDSNTEAFF
TRBJ1-1 | 13 | TRBV29-1 | - | - | TGCAGCGTTGCCAGGGTGGTGAACACTGAAGCTTTCTTT | CSVARVVNTEAFF
TRBJ1-2 | 12 | TRBV2 | - | - | TGTGCCAGCCGCATCGGCGGGGAGCACTACACCTTC | CASRIGGEHYTF
TRBJ1-1 | 14 | TRBV28 | - | TRBD1 | TGTGCCAGCAGTTTTGACAGGGTGGACACTGAAGCTTTCTTT | CASSFDRVDTEAFF
TRBJ1-3 | 14 | TRBV5-1 | - | - | TGCGCCAGCAGCTCGTTCGGCTCTGGAAACACCATATATTTT | CASSSFGSGNTIYF
TRBJ1-6 | 14 | TRBV27 | - | - | TGTGCCAGCAGTAGCAGGGGTTATAATTCACCCCTCCACTTT | CASSSRGYNSPLHF
TRBJ1-1 | 15 | TRBV6-5 | - | TRBD1 | TGTGCCAGCAGTTACTCCCAGGGGGCGCACACTGAAGCTTTCTTT | CASSYSQGAHTEAFF
TRBJ2-1 | 14 | TRBV11-3 | - | - | TGTGCCAGCAGCGCGGCGGGCCTTAACAATGAGCAGTTCTTC | CASSAAGLNNEQFF
TRBJ2-1 | 15 | TRBV9 | few | - | TGTGCCAGCAGCGTAGAGGCCGGGAGTATCTATGAGCAGTTCTTC | CASSVEAGSIYEQFF
TRBJ1-2 | 12 | TRBV29-1 | once | TRBD1 | TGCAGCGTTGACCCCGGACAGGGGATTACGCCCTTC | CSVDPGQGITPF
TRBJ2-5 | 16 | TRBV5-1 | - | TRBD1 | TGCGCCAGCAGTCCCTATAAAGGACAGGGGAAAGAGACCCAGTACTTC | CASSPYKGQGKETQYF
TRBJ1-1 | 13 | TRBV5-5 | - | - | TGTGCCAGCAGCTTGACAGGGAACACTGAAGCTTTCTTT | CASSLTGNTEAFF
TRBJ1-1 | 13 | TRBV4-1 | few | - | TGCGCCAGCAGCCAAGTTCGGAACACTGAAGCTTTCTTT | CASSQVRNTEAFF
TRBJ2-2 | 15 | TRBV6-5 | - | TRBD2 | TGTGCCAGCAGTTCTGGACTAGCGGAGACCGGGGAGCTGTTTTTT | CASSSGLAETGELFF
TRBJ2-3 | 17 | TRBV15 | - | - | TGTGCCACCAGCAGAGATCCCGGCGGGTCTGTGGAAGATACGCAGTATTTT | CATSRDPGGSVEDTQYF
TRBJ1-1 | 15 | TRBV27 | few | TRBD1 | TGTGCCAGCAGTCCAACTCGGACAGGGGGCAGTGAAGCTTTCTTT | CASSPTRTGGSEAFF
TRBJ1-1 | 16 | TRBV4-1 | - | - | TGCGCCAGCAGCCAAGACACGGGGATTATGAACACTGAAGCTTTCTTT | CASSQDTGIMNTEAFF
TRBJ1-1 | 15 | TRBV27 | once | TRBD1 | TGTGCCAGCAGGGAACAGGGGGTTCGGTCCACTGAAGCTTTCTTT | CASREQGVRSTEAFF
TRBJ2-2 | 17 | TRBV5-4 | few | TRBD2 | TGTGCCAGCAGTCTTACACCTAGCGGAGCTAACACCGGGGAGCTGTTTTTT | CASSLTPSGANTGELFF
TRBJ2-6 | 19 | TRBV5-8 | - | TRBD1 | TGTGCCAGCAGCTTGTTTGGCGGGACAGGGTCTACTGGGGCCAACGTCCTGACTTTC | CASSLFGGTGSTGANVLTF